The 13 T cell receptor beta chains below come from one sample, sequenced in a study of blood T cell repertoires in COVID-19. Repertoires were generated with immunoSEQ multiplex PCR, while TCRdb's copy carries only in-frame clones and drops some. Here the sample spans about 53,000 clones, roughly nine tenths being singletons. Sequenced: peripheral blood. The receptors come from a man between 60 and 75 years old with active COVID-19.

DNA of the CDR3: TGTGCCAGCAGCTTAGGTGGGGCAGGGAGGGACACTGAAGCTTTCTTT. As protein: CASSLGGAGRDTEAFF. V gene TRBV7-2 combines with J gene TRBJ1-1; D is perhaps TRBD1 (5 bases). This CDR3 has 16 residues. Between the trimmed V and J ends, which lost 1 base and 3 bases, there was a span of 15 bases. Germline CDR1 reads SGHTA; CDR2 reads FQGNSA.

The rearrangement uses TRBV5-5 and TRBJ2-3; 15 positions match TRBD2. V lost 2 bases to trimming and J lost 6 bases; unmatched junction nucleotides: 10. Per germline, CDR1 SGHKS and CDR2 YYEKEE (reference sequence). The CDR3 sequence is 18 residues long. CDR3 protein: CASSFRTSGRARYDTQYF. For the CDR3, the DNA is TGTGCCAGCAGCTTCCGGACTAGCGGGAGGGCACGCTACGATACGCAGTATTTT.

The chain is built from TRBV6-1 and TRBJ2-6; no clear D. This CDR3 is built from 16 residues. Trimming took off 4 bases at V and 0 bases at J, with 10 bases between the two ends. Per the germline V gene, CDR1 is MNHNS and CDR2 is SASEGT. CDR3 region: CASSAPSSSGANVLTF. As DNA, the CDR3 is TGTGCCAGCAGTGCCCCCTCGAGCTCTGGGGCCAACGTCCTGACTTTC.

This clone was recorded once. This chain links TRBV7-7 with TRBJ2-5, with 11 positions matching TRBD2. Per germline, CDR1 SSHAT and CDR2 FNYEAQ (reference sequence). The CDR3 extends over 16 amino acids. Trimming took 5 bases from V and 5 from J; bases not matched to a gene: 10. The CDR3, as DNA: TGTGCCAGCAGCGGGGGCCGACTAGCGGGGCGGGAGACCCAGTACTTC. It translates to CASSGGRLAGRETQYF.

The chain has TRBV14 and TRBJ1-1; D is unresolved. Per germline, CDR1 SGHDN and CDR2 FVKESK. This CDR3 spans 14 amino acids. The V end was cut by 4 bases, the J end by 5 bases, with 14 bases between. CDR3 in DNA: TGTGCCAGCAGCCCTCTCCAGGCACGGACTGAAGCTTTCTTT. Translation gives CASSPLQARTEAFF. Filled out from reference TRBV14 and TRBJ1-1, the complete variable domain reads EAGVTQFPSHSVIEKGQTVTLRCDPISGHDNLYWYRRVMGKEIKFLLHFVKESKQDESGMPNNRFLAERTGGTYSTLKVQPAELEDSGVYFCASSPLQARTEAFFGQGTRLTVV.

The genes are TRBV28 and TRBJ2-7, with 14 bases fitting TRBD2. In germline, CDR1 is MDHEN, CDR2 SYDVKM. The CDR3 runs 15 residues. J gave up 6 bases and V 5 bases, and 6 bases lay outside the gene matches. The CDR3 loop reads CASSPPGLAGVEQYF. CDR3 bases: TGTGCCAGCAGTCCCCCGGGACTAGCGGGGGTCGAGCAGTACTTC. Full variable domain (missing parts from reference TRBV28 and TRBJ2-7): DVKVTQSSRYLVKRTGEKVFLECVQDMDHENMFWYRQDPGLGLRLIYFSYDVKMKEKGDIPEGYSVSREKKERFSLILESASTNQTSMYLCASSPPGLAGVEQYFGPGTRLTVT.

The chain joins TRBV6-2 or TRBV6-3 to TRBJ2-2; D possibly corresponds to TRBD1 (6 bases). The CDR3 spans 15 residues. Trimming cost V 0 bases and J 7 bases, with 12 bases left between them. Per germline, CDR1 MNHEY and CDR2 SVGEGT. Here the CDR3 DNA reads TGTGCCAGCAGTTACTCAAGAGGGGGTGGCGGGGAGCTGTTTTTT. Its translation is CASSYSRGGGGELFF.

The chain carries TRBV5-1 and TRBJ1-6; no firm D call. Trimming cost V 0 bases and J 6 bases, with 4 bases left between them. Germline-derived CDR1 and CDR2 are SGHRS and YFSETQ. The CDR3 consists of 13 residues. Here the CDR3 reads CASSLDSNSPLHF. The CDR3 DNA reads TGCGCCAGCAGCTTGGACAGTAATTCACCCCTCCACTTT.

The rearrangement links TRBV5-1 to TRBJ2-4, with 10 bases identical to TRBD1. Germline V gives CDR1 SGHRS, CDR2 YFSETQ. The trim removed 5 bases at V and 3 bases at J, leaving 5 bases unmatched. This CDR3 is built from 15 residues. For the CDR3, the DNA is TGCGCCAGCAGACCCGGGACAGGGGTCAAAAACATTCAGTACTTC. This codes for CASRPGTGVKNIQYF.

The chain links TRBV15 to TRBJ2-7; 8 bases align to TRBD1. J gave up 4 bases and V 1 base, and 3 bases lay outside the gene matches. This CDR3 is 14 amino acids long. The germline CDR1 and CDR2 sequences are LNHNV and YYDKDF (reference sequence). This CDR3 reads CATSRGTGPYEQYF. The CDR3 DNA reads TGTGCCACCAGCAGAGGGACAGGGCCTTACGAGCAGTACTTC.

The chain combines TRBV12-3 or TRBV12-4 with TRBJ1-1; perhaps TRBD1 as D (5 bases). V shed 2 bases and J shed 5 bases, with 9 bases lying between them. The CDR3 spans 13 residues. CDR3 nucleotide sequence: TGTGCCAGCAGTTTAATGGGGGGGACTGAAGCTTTCTTT. Its translation is CASSLMGGTEAFF.

The chain uses TRBV5-8 and TRBJ2-5; 8 bases are shared with TRBD2. Trimming cost V 4 bases and J 4 bases; bases outside gene matches: 9. CDR1 is SGHTS and CDR2 is YDEGEE in the germline V gene. CDR3 length: 15 residues. The CDR3 coding sequence is TGTGCCAGCAGCCCCGGGACTAGAGGGGCAGAGACCCAGTACTTC. Translating gives CASSPGTRGAETQYF.

The chain uses TRBV27 and TRBJ2-1, with TRBD2 matching over 8 bases. V shed 6 bases and J 6 bases; nucleotides not matched to a gene: 10. Germline loops: CDR1 MNHEY, CDR2 SMNVEV (reference sequence). This CDR3 contains 15 residues. CDR3 sequence: CASRLTPGTSNEQFF. The CDR3 coding sequence is TGTGCCAGCAGACTTACGCCCGGGACTAGCAATGAGCAGTTCTTC.